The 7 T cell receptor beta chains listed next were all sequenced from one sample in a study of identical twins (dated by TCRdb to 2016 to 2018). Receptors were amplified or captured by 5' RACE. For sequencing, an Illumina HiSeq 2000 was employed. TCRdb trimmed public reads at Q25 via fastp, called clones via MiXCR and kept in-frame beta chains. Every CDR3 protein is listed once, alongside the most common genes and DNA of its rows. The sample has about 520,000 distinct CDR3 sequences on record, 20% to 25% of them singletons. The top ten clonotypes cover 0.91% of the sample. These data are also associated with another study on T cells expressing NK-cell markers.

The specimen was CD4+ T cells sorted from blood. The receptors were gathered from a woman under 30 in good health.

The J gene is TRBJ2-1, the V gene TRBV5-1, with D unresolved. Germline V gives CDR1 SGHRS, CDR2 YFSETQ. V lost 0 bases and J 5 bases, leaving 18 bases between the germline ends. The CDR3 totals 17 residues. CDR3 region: CASSLVYELGDNNEQFF. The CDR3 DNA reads TGCGCCAGCAGCTTGGTATACGAGCTCGGAGATAACAATGAGCAGTTCTTC.

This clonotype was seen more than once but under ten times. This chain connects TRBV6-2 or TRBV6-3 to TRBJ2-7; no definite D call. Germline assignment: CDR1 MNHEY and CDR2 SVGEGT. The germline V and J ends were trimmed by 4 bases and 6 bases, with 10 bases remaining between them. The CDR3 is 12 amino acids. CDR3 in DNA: TGTGCCAGCAGTTCCCGGGTTGGCGAGCAGTACTTC. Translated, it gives CASSSRVGEQYF.

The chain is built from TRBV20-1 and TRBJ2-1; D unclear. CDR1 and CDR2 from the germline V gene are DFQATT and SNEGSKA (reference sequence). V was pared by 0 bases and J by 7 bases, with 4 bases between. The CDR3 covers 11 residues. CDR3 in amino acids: CSARDRNEQFF. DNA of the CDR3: TGCAGTGCTAGAGATAGGAATGAGCAGTTCTTC.

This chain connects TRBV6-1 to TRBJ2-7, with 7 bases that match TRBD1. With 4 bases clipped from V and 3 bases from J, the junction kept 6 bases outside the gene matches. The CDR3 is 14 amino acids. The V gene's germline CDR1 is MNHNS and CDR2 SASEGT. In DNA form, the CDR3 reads TGTGCCAGCAGTGGGCGCCGGGACAGCTACGAGCAGTACTTC. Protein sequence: CASSGRRDSYEQYF.

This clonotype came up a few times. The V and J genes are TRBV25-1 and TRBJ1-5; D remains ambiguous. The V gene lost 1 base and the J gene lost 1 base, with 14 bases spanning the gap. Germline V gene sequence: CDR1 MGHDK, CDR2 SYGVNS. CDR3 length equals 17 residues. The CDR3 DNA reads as TGTGCCAGCAGTGAATTGACGGGTTTGACGAGCAATCAGCCCCAGCATTTT. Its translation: CASSELTGLTSNQPQHF.

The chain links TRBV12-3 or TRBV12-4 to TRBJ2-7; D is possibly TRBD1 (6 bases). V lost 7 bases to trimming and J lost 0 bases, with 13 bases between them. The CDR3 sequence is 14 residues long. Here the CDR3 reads CASTPRDISYEQYF. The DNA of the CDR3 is TGTGCCAGCACCCCAAGGGACATCTCCTACGAGCAGTACTTC.

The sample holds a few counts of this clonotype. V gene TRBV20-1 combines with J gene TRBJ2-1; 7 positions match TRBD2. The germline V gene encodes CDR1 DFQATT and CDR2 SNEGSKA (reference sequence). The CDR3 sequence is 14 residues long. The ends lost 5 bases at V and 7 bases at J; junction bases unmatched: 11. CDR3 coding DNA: TGCAGTGCTGCATGGGCGGGAGAATGGAATGAGCAGTTCTTC. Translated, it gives CSAAWAGEWNEQFF.